Listed below are T cell receptor beta chains from one sample, sequenced in a study of PD-1 blockade in classical Hodgkin lymphoma. Sequencing used immunoSEQ multiplex PCR; TCRdb keeps in-frame clones, though not all of them. Of 95,000 to 100,000 clones listed, 85% to 90% are singletons. Sequenced material: peripheral blood mononuclear cells (PBMCs), taken before the second cycle of nivolumab. All receptors come from a human donor with classical Hodgkin lymphoma. CDR3s include the opening cysteine and the closing phenylalanine or tryptophan. D genes are given only for firm matches. The size field is filled for only some rows; it gives once, few, many or a size class.

DNA | CDR3 | J | D | V | size
TGTGCCAGCAGCTTACCGCGCAAGGGTGGAGGAAGCACAGATACGCAGTATTTT | CASSLPRKGGGSTDTQYF | TRBJ2-3 | NA | TRBV11-2 | NA
TGTGCCAGGCCGGGACAGGAGAACACCGGGGAGCTGTTTTTT | CARPGQENTGELFF | TRBJ2-2 | TRBD1 | TRBV6-5 | NA
TGTGCCAGCAGTTTCTCCGGGACAGTCACCGACGGGACCCAGTACTTC | CASSFSGTVTDGTQYF | TRBJ2-5 | TRBD1 | TRBV6-5 | NA
TGTGCCAGCAGCCGGGCGAGGGTTTTGCCCCAGCATTTT | CASSRARVLPQHF | TRBJ1-5 | NA | TRBV7-8 | NA
TGTGCCAGCAGCCAACTGGGGACTACCGAGCAGTTCTTC | CASSQLGTTEQFF | TRBJ2-1 | TRBD2 | TRBV7-9 | NA
TGTGCCAGCAGTACCCAACAGGGGATATACGAGCAGTACTTC | CASSTQQGIYEQYF | TRBJ2-7 | TRBD1 | TRBV6-5 | NA
TGTGCCAGCAGCTCGGGACTAGCGGGGCCAATGGATGAGCAGTTCTTC | CASSSGLAGPMDEQFF | TRBJ2-1 | TRBD2 | TRBV7-3 | NA
TGTGCCAGCAGCCAAGAAACGGCAAGTTACGCCAAAAACATTCAGTACTTC | CASSQETASYAKNIQYF | TRBJ2-4 | NA | TRBV4-2 | once
TGCAGCGCTAGGGACACCGGGGAGCTGTTTTTT | CSARDTGELFF | TRBJ2-2 | NA | TRBV29-1 | NA
TGTGCCAGCGAGCAGGGGGCCGTAACTAGCACAGATACGCAGTATTTT | CASEQGAVTSTDTQYF | TRBJ2-3 | NA | TRBV21-1 | NA
TGTGCCAGTAGTTCTGGGAGGGCCCAGTACTTC | CASSSGRAQYF | TRBJ2-5 | TRBD2 | TRBV19 | NA
TGTGCCAGCAGTTACTCACAGAGTAGAGGGGGGGAAAAACTGTTTTTT | CASSYSQSRGGEKLFF | TRBJ1-4 | NA | TRBV6-5 | NA
TGTGCCAGCAGCCGGCAGCGGGGGGGCGAGGATACGCAGTATTTT | CASSRQRGGEDTQYF | TRBJ2-3 | TRBD2 | TRBV7-2 | NA
TGTGCCTGGAGTGTGAAGGGGGTTAATGAAAAACTGTTTTTT | CAWSVKGVNEKLFF | TRBJ1-4 | NA | TRBV30 | NA
TGTGCCAGCAGAACTTTGGGTTCACCATACTTC | CASRTLGSPYF | TRBJ2-7 | NA | TRBV7-2 | NA
TGTGCCAGCAGCGCCCGACTAGCGGGGGGCGGGGAGACCCAGTACTTC | CASSARLAGGGETQYF | TRBJ2-5 | TRBD2 | TRBV9 | once
TGCGCCAGCAGCTTGGACAGGGGTACGGCTAATGAAAAACTGTTTTTT | CASSLDRGTANEKLFF | TRBJ1-4 | TRBD1 | TRBV5-1 | NA
TGTGCCAGCAGCTTGGGTCCCCAGGATAACTATGGCTACACCTTC | CASSLGPQDNYGYTF | TRBJ1-2 | NA | TRBV5-5 | NA
TGTGCCACCAGCAGAGATCAGGGAGGCAATCAGCCCCAGCATTTT | CATSRDQGGNQPQHF | TRBJ1-5 | NA | TRBV15 | NA
TGTGCTAGTGGTTTGGTAAAGAATGAGCAGTTCTTC | CASGLVKNEQFF | TRBJ2-1 | NA | TRBV12-5 | NA
TGTGCCAGCAGCTTAGACAGGGTAGAGACCGGGGAGCTGTTTTTT | CASSLDRVETGELFF | TRBJ2-2 | TRBD1 | TRBV7-3 | NA
TGTGCCAGCAGCTTAACAGGGGGGACTTTAATCTTC | CASSLTGGTLIF | TRBJ2-1 | NA | TRBV7-3 | few
TGTGCCAGCACTCCGGGGGCAACTAATGAAAAACTGTTTTTT | CASTPGATNEKLFF | TRBJ1-4 | NA | TRBV9 | NA
TGCGCCAGCAGCCAAGATGGGGCGGGGGGTATCACCTACGAGCAGTACTTC | CASSQDGAGGITYEQYF | TRBJ2-7 | TRBD2 | TRBV4-1 | NA
TGCGCCAGCAGCCAAGGGGAGGGGTGGGTAGGCTACACCTTC | CASSQGEGWVGYTF | TRBJ1-2 | NA | TRBV4-3 | NA
TGTGCCAGCAGTAACCGGGACAGGCTCTATGGCTACACCTTC | CASSNRDRLYGYTF | TRBJ1-2 | TRBD1 | TRBV6-5 | NA
TGTGCCAGCAGCTTCGGGAGCACCTATGGCTACACCTTC | CASSFGSTYGYTF | TRBJ1-2 | NA | TRBV5-5 | NA
TGTGCCTGGAGTATTGGTAATTTCTACGAGCAGTACTTC | CAWSIGNFYEQYF | TRBJ2-7 | NA | TRBV30 | NA
TGTGCCAGCTCAATTGGGACAGGGATAGAGACCCAGTACTTC | CASSIGTGIETQYF | TRBJ2-5 | TRBD1 | TRBV18 | NA
TGTGCCAGCATGTATTATGGGACAGGGGGTTTTCAGCCCCAGCATTTT | CASMYYGTGGFQPQHF | TRBJ1-5 | TRBD1 | TRBV28 | NA
TGCGCCAGCAGCTTGGGACAGGGGGTTGGCTACGAGCAGTACTTC | CASSLGQGVGYEQYF | TRBJ2-7 | TRBD1 | TRBV5-1 | NA
TGTGCCAGCAGCTTATCGGGCACAGATACGCAGTATTTT | CASSLSGTDTQYF | TRBJ2-3 | NA | TRBV7-2 | NA
TGCGCCAGCAGCAGCACAGGGTTCAGGGGCCCAGATACGCAGTATTTT | CASSSTGFRGPDTQYF | TRBJ2-3 | NA | TRBV5-1 | NA
TGTGCCAGCAGCCAAACGGCCGGTGGGGGGGCGACCTACGAGCAGTACTTC | CASSQTAGGGATYEQYF | TRBJ2-7 | NA | TRBV4-2 | NA
TGTGCCAGTAGTATATCGGGGGGTTCTGGAAACACCATATATTTT | CASSISGGSGNTIYF | TRBJ1-3 | NA | TRBV19 | once
TGTGCCATCAGTGGATCATCAGAGAATTCACCCCTCCACTTT | CAISGSSENSPLHF | TRBJ1-6 | NA | TRBV10-3 | NA
TGTGCCAGCAGCTTAGGACAGGGTATCGACAGGCTAGCGCAGCCCCAGCATTTT | CASSLGQGIDRLAQPQHF | TRBJ1-5 | TRBD1 | TRBV7-9 | NA
TGTGCCAGCAGCTTAGGAGAAGCTGAGGCCGGGGAGCTGTTTTTT | CASSLGEAEAGELFF | TRBJ2-2 | NA | TRBV11-3 | NA
TGTGCCAGCAGCTTAAAGGGCGGCTCTGGAAACACCATATATTTT | CASSLKGGSGNTIYF | TRBJ1-3 | NA | TRBV7-2 | NA
TGTGCCAGCAGCATATCGGGGAGGACGAACACTGAAGCTTTCTTT | CASSISGRTNTEAFF | TRBJ1-1 | NA | TRBV9 | few
TGTGCCACCAGCAGATCCCAGGGGGTCTCTGGAAACACCATATATTTT | CATSRSQGVSGNTIYF | TRBJ1-3 | TRBD1 | TRBV15 | NA